Following are 20 T cell receptor beta chains from one sample sequenced in a study of T cell responses to AZD1222 COVID-19 vaccine. This table comes from immunoSEQ multiplex PCR, and its TCRdb copy is limited to in-frame clones, with some not included. The profile shows 150,000 to 180,000 clones, roughly 90% of them singletons. The specimen comprised peripheral blood, sampled on day 0 of AZD1222 vaccination. These receptors were collected from an adult in good health.

CDR3 in amino acids: CASSFPTGGGSPLHF. CDR3 DNA: TGTGCCAGCAGTTTTCCGACAGGGGGCGGGTCACCCCTCCACTTT. This chain links TRBV28 with TRBJ1-6; 10 bases are a match to TRBD1. CDR3 length: 15 residues. Germline V gene lookup returns CDR1 MDHEN and CDR2 SYDVKM. With V trimmed by 3 bases and J by 10 bases, 6 bases remained unmatched. The complete variable domain, with remaining parts taken from reference TRBV28 and TRBJ1-6, reads DVKVTQSSRYLVKRTGEKVFLECVQDMDHENMFWYRQDPGLGLRLIYFSYDVKMKEKGDIPEGYSVSREKKERFSLILESASTNQTSMYLCASSFPTGGGSPLHFGNGTRLTVT.

The J gene is TRBJ1-1, the V gene TRBV9; D gene uncertain. CDR1 SGDLS and CDR2 YYNGEE come from the germline V gene. Trimming took off 5 bases at V and 1 base at J, with 12 bases between the two ends. The CDR3 sequence is 14 residues long. The CDR3 nucleotides read TGTGCCAGCAGTGGCGGGCCCGGGAACACTGAAGCTTTCTTT. Translation gives CASSGGPGNTEAFF.

There are a few counts of this clone. The chain uses TRBV7-8 and TRBJ1-5; D not certain. V lost 2 bases and J 0 bases, leaving 8 bases between the germline ends. The CDR3 has 15 amino acids. CDR1 SGHVS and CDR2 FQNEAQ come from the germline V gene. CDR3 amino acids: CASSLRTDSNQPQHF. The CDR3, as DNA: TGTGCCAGCAGCTTAAGAACAGATAGCAATCAGCCCCAGCATTTT.

The chain has TRBV7-8 and TRBJ2-2; the D is unclear. V lost 1 base, J lost 6 bases, and 9 bases lay in between. In germline, CDR1 is SGHVS, CDR2 FQNEAQ. The CDR3 has 14 amino acids. The CDR3 DNA follows: TGTGCCAGCAGCTTAGGCCCCAGTCCCGGGGAGCTGTTTTTT. It encodes CASSLGPSPGELFF.

This sequence joins TRBV6-5 and TRBJ2-7; 7 nucleotides agree with TRBD2. CDR1 MNHEY and CDR2 SVGAGI come from the germline V gene. V was clipped by 5 bases and J by 2 bases; unmatched bases: 6. This CDR3 has 14 amino acids. CDR3 in DNA: TGTGCCAGCAGTCGAGCGGGGATAACCTACGAGCAGTACTTC. Its protein product is CASSRAGITYEQYF.

The chain uses TRBV7-3 and TRBJ1-6, with D unclear. The V end lost 5 bases, the J end lost 13 bases, and 15 bases lay between the germline ends. CDR1 is SGHTA, CDR2 FQGTGA, per germline. The CDR3 runs to 13 residues. The CDR3 DNA reads as TGTGCCAGCAGCCAACAGCCGGGTGGGCCCCTCCACTTT. Translating it yields CASSQQPGGPLHF.

V usage is TRBV12-3 or TRBV12-4 and J usage is TRBJ2-5; D perhaps matches TRBD2 (6 bases). V was shortened by 4 bases and J by 5 bases, with 8 bases between the two germline ends. The CDR3 totals 12 residues. The CDR3 DNA follows: TGTGCCAGCAGTTGGGGGGAGGAGACCCAGTACTTC. It specifies CASSWGEETQYF.

The chain combines TRBV18 with TRBJ1-5; 9 bases are shared with TRBD1. Germline lookup yields CDR1 KGHSH and CDR2 LQKENI. V trimming: 1 base; J trimming: 7 bases; junction bases outside the gene matches: 2. This CDR3 comprises 14 residues. The CDR3 region is CASSPLTGGQPQHF. The CDR3 nucleotides read TGTGCCAGCTCACCACTGACAGGGGGGCAGCCCCAGCATTTT. Full variable domain (rest looked up from reference TRBV18 and TRBJ1-5): NAGVMQNPRHLVRRRGQEARLRCSPMKGHSHVYWYRQLPEEGLKFMVYLQKENIIDESGMPKERFSAEFPKEGPSILRIQQVVRGDSAAYFCASSPLTGGQPQHFGDGTRLSIL.

J is TRBJ1-2 and V is TRBV19; D call uncertain. The ends were cut back, 4 bases at V and 6 bases at J, with 12 bases in the middle. From germline, CDR1 is LNHDA and CDR2 SQIVND (reference sequence). CDR3 size: 13 residues. The CDR3 spells CASSTHTGNGYTF. The CDR3 DNA follows: TGTGCCAGTAGTACTCACACTGGGAATGGCTACACCTTC.

The rearrangement links TRBV24-1 to TRBJ2-2; D not certain. This CDR3 has 13 amino acids. V was pared by 8 bases and J by 4 bases, with 10 bases between. CDR1 and CDR2 (germline): KGHDR, SFDVKD. The CDR3 bases are TGTGCCACCACCCAGGACGTCACCGGGGAGCTGTTTTTT. It encodes CATTQDVTGELFF.

V gene TRBV4-2 combines with J gene TRBJ2-1; TRBD2 agrees at 15 bases. V shed 4 bases and J 1 base; nucleotides not matched to a gene: 5. Germline assignment: CDR1 LGHNA and CDR2 YNFKEQ. CDR3 length equals 18 residues. Written as DNA, the CDR3 is TGTGCCAGCAGCCCCGGGACTAGCGGGGGGCGGTCCTACAATGAGCAGTTCTTC. Residues: CASSPGTSGGRSYNEQFF.

The chain carries TRBV11-1 and TRBJ2-7; 9 bases fit TRBD1. Per germline, CDR1 SGHAT and CDR2 FQDESV (reference sequence). J gave up 5 bases and V 4 bases, and 6 bases lay outside the gene matches. CDR3 length equals 14 residues. CDR3 in amino acids: CASSSGQGNHEQYF. CDR3 bases: TGTGCCAGCAGCTCTGGACAGGGGAACCACGAGCAGTACTTC.

V is TRBV2 and J is TRBJ2-7, with a tentative D call TRBD1 (6 bases). The CDR3 is 12 residues long. The germline V gene encodes CDR1 SNHLY and CDR2 FYNNEI. Trimming shortened V by 11 bases and J by 2 bases, and 13 bases separated the two germline ends. The chain's CDR3 is CAGSQGTYEQYF. The CDR3 bases are TGTGCCGGATCACAGGGAACCTACGAGCAGTACTTC.

The V gene is TRBV29-1, the J gene TRBJ2-3; 7 nucleotides line up with TRBD2. Trimming took 6 bases from V and 7 from J; bases not matched to a gene: 4. The CDR3 has 11 residues. Per the germline V gene, CDR1 is SQVTM and CDR2 is ANQGSEA. DNA for the CDR3: TGCAGCGTCCAAGCGGGGCATACGCAGTATTTT. Translating gives CSVQAGHTQYF.

This clone has a single count. V and J are TRBV6-6 and TRBJ2-1; TRBD2 matches at 7 bases. Losses at the gene ends were 2 bases for V and 14 bases for J; bases not matched to a gene: 15. CDR3 length: 15 amino acids. From germline, CDR1 is MNHNY and CDR2 SVGAGI (reference sequence). CDR3 bases: TGTGCCAGCAGTTACCGTGGGGGGGTGCAGGGTTTAGAGTTCTTC. Amino acids: CASSYRGGVQGLEFF.

The rearrangement joins TRBV19 to TRBJ1-1; D ambiguous. The V end lost 5 bases, the J end lost 0 bases, and 7 bases lay between the germline ends. Germline assignment: CDR1 LNHDA and CDR2 SQIVND (reference sequence). The CDR3 sequence is 13 residues long. The DNA of the CDR3 is TGTGCCAGTAGTCTACAGTTGAACACTGAAGCTTTCTTT. This encodes CASSLQLNTEAFF. The variable domain in full, completed from reference TRBV19 and TRBJ1-1, reads DGGITQSPKYLFRKEGQNVTLSCEQNLNHDAMYWYRQDPGQGLRLIYYSQIVNDFQKGDIAEGYSVSREKKESFPLTVTSAQKNPTAFYLCASSLQLNTEAFFGQGTRLTVV.

J is TRBJ1-2 and V is TRBV18; no reliable D call. The length of the CDR3 is 15 residues. V lost 3 bases and J lost 6, with 17 bases in between. CDR1 and CDR2 from the germline V gene are KGHSH and LQKENI. CDR3 DNA: TGTGCCAGCTCACCGAGGACGGGTAGTTCGGATGGCTACACCTTC. Encoded protein: CASSPRTGSSDGYTF.

The rearrangement joins TRBV12-3 or TRBV12-4 to TRBJ1-2; maybe TRBD1 (5 bases). This CDR3 contains 13 residues. Trimming took 6 bases from V and 5 from J, leaving 13 bases between them. The CDR3 DNA is TGTGCCAGCAGCCTGGGGGGGGATTATGGCTACACCTTC. Protein sequence: CASSLGGDYGYTF.

The chain has TRBV24-1 and TRBJ2-1, with a weak D call TRBD2 (6 bases). V lost 0 bases, J lost 0 bases, and 23 bases lay in between. The germline V gene encodes CDR1 KGHDR and CDR2 SFDVKD. The CDR3 has 21 residues. The CDR3 region has the DNA TGTGCCACCAGTGATTTGCCGGGGACTCGAGGTGGGATAAACTCCTACAATGAGCAGTTCTTC. Residues: CATSDLPGTRGGINSYNEQFF.

CDR3 DNA sequence: TGCAGGCCTAGTTCCGACGGAAACACCATATATTTT. Translating gives CRPSSDGNTIYF. The chain is built from TRBV20-1 and TRBJ1-3, with D hard to call. CDR1 and CDR2 (germline): DFQATT, SNEGSKA (reference sequence). The CDR3 consists of 12 residues.